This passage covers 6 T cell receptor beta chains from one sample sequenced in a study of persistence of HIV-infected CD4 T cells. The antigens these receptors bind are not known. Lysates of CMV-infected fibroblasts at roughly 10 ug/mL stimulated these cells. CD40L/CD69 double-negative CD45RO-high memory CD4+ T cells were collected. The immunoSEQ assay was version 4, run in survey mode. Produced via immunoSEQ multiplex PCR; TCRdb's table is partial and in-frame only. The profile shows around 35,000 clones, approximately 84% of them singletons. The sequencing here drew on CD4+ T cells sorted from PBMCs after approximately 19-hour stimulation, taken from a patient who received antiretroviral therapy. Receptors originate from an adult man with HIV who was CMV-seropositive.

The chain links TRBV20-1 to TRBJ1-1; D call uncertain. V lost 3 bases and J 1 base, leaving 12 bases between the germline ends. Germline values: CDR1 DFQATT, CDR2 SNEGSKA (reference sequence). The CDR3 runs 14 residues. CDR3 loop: CSASRQSRNTEAFF. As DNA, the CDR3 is TGCAGTGCTAGTAGGCAAAGCAGGAACACTGAAGCTTTCTTT.

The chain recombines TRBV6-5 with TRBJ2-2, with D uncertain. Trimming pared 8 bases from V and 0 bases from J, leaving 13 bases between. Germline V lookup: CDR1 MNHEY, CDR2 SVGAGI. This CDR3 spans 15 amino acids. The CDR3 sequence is CASPGHHTNTGELFF. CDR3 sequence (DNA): TGTGCCAGCCCTGGGCATCACACGAACACCGGGGAGCTGTTTTTT.

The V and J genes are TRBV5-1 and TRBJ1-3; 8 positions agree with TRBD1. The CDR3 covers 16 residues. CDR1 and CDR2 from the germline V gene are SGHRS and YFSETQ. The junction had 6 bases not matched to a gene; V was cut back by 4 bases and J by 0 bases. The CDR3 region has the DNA TGCGCCAGCAGCCCCGGGACAGGCATCTCTGGAAACACCATATATTTT. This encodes CASSPGTGISGNTIYF.

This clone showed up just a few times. CDR3 bases: TGTGCCAGCAGGGAACAGGGAACTTCACCCCTCCACTTT. Encoded protein: CASREQGTSPLHF. The J gene is TRBJ1-6, the V gene TRBV25-1; maybe TRBD1 (6 bases). CDR3 size: 13 residues. Trimming took 6 bases from V and 9 from J, leaving 12 bases between them. The germline V gene encodes CDR1 MGHDK and CDR2 SYGVNS. Looking up the rest from reference TRBV25-1 and TRBJ1-6 gives the full variable domain: EADIYQTPRYLVIGTGKKITLECSQTMGHDKMYWYQQDPGMELHLIHYSYGVNSTEKGDLSSESTVSRIRTEHFPLTLESARPSHTSQYLCASREQGTSPLHFGNGTRLTVT.

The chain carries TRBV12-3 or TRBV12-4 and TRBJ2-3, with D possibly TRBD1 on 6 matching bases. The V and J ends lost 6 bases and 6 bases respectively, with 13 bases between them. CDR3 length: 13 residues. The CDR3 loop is CASSLQGRDTQYF. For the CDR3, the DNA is TGTGCCAGCAGCTTACAGGGTAGGGATACGCAGTATTTT.

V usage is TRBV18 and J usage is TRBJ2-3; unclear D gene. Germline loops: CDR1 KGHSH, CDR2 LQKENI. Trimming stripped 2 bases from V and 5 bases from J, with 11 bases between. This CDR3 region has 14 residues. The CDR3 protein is CASSPSLSGDTQYF. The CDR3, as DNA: TGTGCCAGCTCACCATCCCTATCTGGAGATACGCAGTATTTT.